Shown below are 12 T cell receptor beta chains from a single sample sequenced in a study of T cells after yellow fever vaccination (dated by TCRdb to the late 2010s). The library was built by means of 5' RACE. Instrument used: Illumina NovaSeq 6000. TCRdb cleaned the public reads at Q25 with fastp, built clones with MiXCR and kept in-frame beta chains. Rows merge per CDR3 protein into single entries with the most common DNA and genes. Across this sample there are about 130,000 distinct CDR3 sequences, with about 8.2% seen only once. Of the sample, roughly 40% is held by the ten largest clones. This specimen's treatment or condition label, interpreted: live attenuated yellow fever vaccine strain. The sequenced sample was CD8+ T cells sorted from PBMCs, obtained on the day of the yellow fever booster vaccination. These receptors were obtained from a young man who received the YFV17D yellow fever vaccine.

This clonotype was detected a few times. The chain employs TRBV6-1 and TRBJ2-5, with 8 bases aligning to TRBD2. The CDR3 has 15 amino acids. Germline V gene lookup returns CDR1 MNHNS and CDR2 SASEGT. V trimming: 1 base; J trimming: 5 bases; junction bases outside the gene matches: 6. The CDR3 region has the DNA TGTGCCAGCAGTGAAGGTAGCGGGGTAGGGGAGACCCAGTACTTC. Residues: CASSEGSGVGETQYF.

The genes are TRBV5-1 and TRBJ2-6, with TRBD1 identical over 9 bases. After removal of 0 bases from V and 0 bases from J, the junction contained 4 bases not matched to a gene. Germline lookup yields CDR1 SGHRS and CDR2 YFSETQ. The CDR3 spans 18 residues. DNA of the CDR3: TGCGCCAGCAGCTTGGTTGGGACAGGGTACTCTGGGGCCAACGTCCTGACTTTC. This encodes CASSLVGTGYSGANVLTF.

This rearrangement joins TRBV4-2 to TRBJ1-1; D is ambiguous. Germline assignment: CDR1 LGHNA and CDR2 YNFKEQ. Trimming removed 4 bases at V and 4 bases at J, with 19 bases between. CDR3 length: 16 residues. CDR3 nucleotides: TGTGCCAGCAGCCCCCAGGCGGCTGACTTCGGCACTGAAGCTTTCTTT. Its protein is CASSPQAADFGTEAFF.

In its sample, this clonotype was seen a few times. The chain is built from TRBV12-3 or TRBV12-4 and TRBJ2-3, with D possibly called TRBD1 or TRBD2 (7 bases each). CDR3 length: 14 residues. Deletions cut 3 bases from V and 5 bases from J, with 12 bases between. The DNA for the CDR3 is TGTGCCAGCAGTTTGGGAGGGGGCAAAGATACGCAGTATTTT. Its translation is CASSLGGGKDTQYF.

The genes are TRBV6-4 and TRBJ1-1; no clear D. This CDR3 spans 12 amino acids. V lost 0 bases, J lost 7 bases, and 6 bases lay in between. Germline CDR1 reads MRHNA; CDR2 reads SNTAGT. CDR3 amino acids: CASSDSGGEAFF. CDR3 coding DNA: TGTGCCAGCAGTGACTCTGGTGGTGAAGCTTTCTTT.

The J gene is TRBJ2-5, the V gene TRBV7-8; D gene uncertain. Germline V lookup: CDR1 SGHVS, CDR2 FQNEAQ. The CDR3 extends over 15 amino acids. The V gene lost 5 bases and the J gene lost 5 bases, with 18 bases spanning the gap. The CDR3 loop reads CASSRYGTIMETQYF. The DNA of the CDR3 is TGTGCCAGCAGCCGCTACGGTACAATCATGGAGACCCAGTACTTC.

The genes are TRBV30 and TRBJ1-1, with D uncertain. CDR3 size: 13 residues. Trimming stripped 0 bases from V and 3 bases from J, with 8 bases between. CDR1 GTSNPN and CDR2 SVGIG come from the germline V gene (reference sequence). This CDR3 is CAWSVHTYTEAFF. In DNA form, the CDR3 reads TGTGCCTGGAGTGTACACACCTACACTGAAGCTTTCTTT.

This clonotype turned up a few times. V and J are TRBV2 and TRBJ2-1; no definite D call. Trimming stripped 6 bases from V and 6 bases from J, with 15 bases between. Per germline, CDR1 SNHLY and CDR2 FYNNEI. This CDR3 is built from 14 residues. The CDR3 coding sequence is TGTGCCAGCAGCCCACCCGCACGTCTCAATGAGCAGTTCTTC. Residues: CASSPPARLNEQFF.

The chain combines TRBV20-1 with TRBJ1-2; 11 nucleotides match TRBD1. Germline values: CDR1 DFQATT, CDR2 SNEGSKA (reference sequence). J lost 7 bases, V lost 2 bases, and 15 bases had no gene match. The CDR3 loop spans 17 amino acids. The CDR3, as DNA: TGCAGTGCTAGATACCTCGGACAGGGGGCTTCGATTGGTGGCTACACCTTC. It encodes CSARYLGQGASIGGYTF.

This chain uses TRBV5-1 with TRBJ1-2; D unresolved. Germline assignment: CDR1 SGHRS and CDR2 YFSETQ. Deletions cut 7 bases from V and 0 bases from J, with 10 bases between. CDR3 length equals 13 residues. CDR3 region: CASGSATNYGYTF. In DNA form, the CDR3 reads TGCGCCAGCGGATCCGCGACTAACTATGGCTACACCTTC. Together with reference TRBV5-1 and TRBJ1-2, the CDR3 gives the full variable domain: KAGVTQTPRYLIKTRGQQVTLSCSPISGHRSVSWYQQTPGQGLQFLFEYFSETQRNKGNFPGRFSGRQFSNSRSEMNVSTLELGDSALYLCASGSATNYGYTFGSGTRLTVV.

This clonotype came up a few times. The CDR3 DNA is TGTGCCAGTAGTATAGGGTGGGACAATCAGCCCCAGCATTTT. It codes for CASSIGWDNQPQHF. V is TRBV19 and J is TRBJ1-5; D gene uncertain. The germline gives CDR1 LNHDA, CDR2 SQIVND (reference sequence). The CDR3 covers 14 residues. The germline V and J ends were trimmed by 1 base and 3 bases, with 7 bases remaining between them. Based on the CDR3 plus reference TRBV19 and TRBJ1-5, the full variable domain is DGGITQSPKYLFRKEGQNVTLSCEQNLNHDAMYWYRQDPGQGLRLIYYSQIVNDFQKGDIAEGYSVSREKKESFPLTVTSAQKNPTAFYLCASSIGWDNQPQHFGDGTRLSIL.

The chain combines TRBV28 with TRBJ2-2; tentatively, D is TRBD1 (6 bases). The CDR3 is 16 amino acids. Germline lookup yields CDR1 MDHEN and CDR2 SYDVKM. Trimming removed 3 bases from V and 4 bases from J, with 15 bases in between. The CDR3 sequence: CASSFWYRAGTGELFF. CDR3 nucleotides: TGTGCCAGCAGTTTTTGGTACAGGGCGGGCACCGGGGAGCTGTTTTTT.